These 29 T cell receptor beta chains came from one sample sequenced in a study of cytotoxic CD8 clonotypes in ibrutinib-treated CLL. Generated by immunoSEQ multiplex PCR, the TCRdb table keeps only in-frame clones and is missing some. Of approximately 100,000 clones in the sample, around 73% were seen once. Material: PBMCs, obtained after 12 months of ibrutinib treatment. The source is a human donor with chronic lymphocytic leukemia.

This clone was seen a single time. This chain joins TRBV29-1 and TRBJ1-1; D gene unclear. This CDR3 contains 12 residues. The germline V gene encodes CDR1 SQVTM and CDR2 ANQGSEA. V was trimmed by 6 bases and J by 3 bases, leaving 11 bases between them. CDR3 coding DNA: TGCAGCGTCGCCCCGATAGACACTGAAGCTTTCTTT. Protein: CSVAPIDTEAFF.

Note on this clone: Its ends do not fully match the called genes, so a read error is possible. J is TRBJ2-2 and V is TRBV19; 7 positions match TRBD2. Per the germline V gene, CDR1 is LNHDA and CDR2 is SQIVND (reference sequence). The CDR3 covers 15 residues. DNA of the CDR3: TGTGCCAGTAGCATAGGCGGGGGGAACACCGGGGAGCTGTTTTTT. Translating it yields CASSIGGGNTGELFF.

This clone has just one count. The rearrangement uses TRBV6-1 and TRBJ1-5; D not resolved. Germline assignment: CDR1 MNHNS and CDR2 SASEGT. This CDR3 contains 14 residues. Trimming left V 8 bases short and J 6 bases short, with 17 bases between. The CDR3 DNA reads TGTGCCAGCTGCCCCTTAGGTGGCACTCAGCCCCAGCATTTT. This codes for CASCPLGGTQPQHF.

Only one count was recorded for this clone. The CDR3 is CAISDLQGAQPGEQYF. CDR3 DNA sequence: TGTGCCATCAGTGACCTGCAGGGGGCCCAACCCGGGGAGCAGTACTTC. The chain has TRBV10-3 and TRBJ2-7; the match to TRBD1 covers 8 bases. The CDR3 has 16 amino acids. CDR1 ENHRY and CDR2 SYGVKD come from the germline V gene. The V segment lost 3 bases and the J segment 7 bases; nucleotides outside the gene matches: 14.

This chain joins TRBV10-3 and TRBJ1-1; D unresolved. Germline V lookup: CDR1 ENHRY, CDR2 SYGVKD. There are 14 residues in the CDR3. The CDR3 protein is CAINFVRINTEAFF. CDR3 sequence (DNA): TGTGCGATTAACTTTGTTCGGATTAACACTGAAGCTTTCTTT.

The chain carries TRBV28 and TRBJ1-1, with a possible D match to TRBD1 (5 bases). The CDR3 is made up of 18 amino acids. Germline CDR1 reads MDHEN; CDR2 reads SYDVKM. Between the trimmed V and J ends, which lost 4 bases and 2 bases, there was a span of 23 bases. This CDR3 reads CASSSGTPGRGFNTEAFF. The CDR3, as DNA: TGTGCCAGCAGTTCCGGAACTCCGGGACGGGGTTTTAACACTGAAGCTTTCTTT.

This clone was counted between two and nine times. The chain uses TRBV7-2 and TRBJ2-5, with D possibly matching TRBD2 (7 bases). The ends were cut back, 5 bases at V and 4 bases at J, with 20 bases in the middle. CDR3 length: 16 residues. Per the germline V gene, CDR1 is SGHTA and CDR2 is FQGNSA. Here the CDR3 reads CASSILGPGGRETQYF. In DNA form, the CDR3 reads TGTGCCAGCAGCATATTGGGACCGGGGGGCAGAGAGACCCAGTACTTC.

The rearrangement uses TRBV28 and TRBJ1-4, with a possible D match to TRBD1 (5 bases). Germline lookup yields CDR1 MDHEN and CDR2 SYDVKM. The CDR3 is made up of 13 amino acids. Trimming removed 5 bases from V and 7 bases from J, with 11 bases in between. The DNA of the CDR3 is TGTGCCAGCAGTCCAGGCGGGGGTGAAAAACTGTTTTTT. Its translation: CASSPGGGEKLFF. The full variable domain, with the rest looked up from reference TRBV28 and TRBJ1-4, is DVKVTQSSRYLVKRTGEKVFLECVQDMDHENMFWYRQDPGLGLRLIYFSYDVKMKEKGDIPEGYSVSREKKERFSLILESASTNQTSMYLCASSPGGGEKLFFGSGTQLSVL.

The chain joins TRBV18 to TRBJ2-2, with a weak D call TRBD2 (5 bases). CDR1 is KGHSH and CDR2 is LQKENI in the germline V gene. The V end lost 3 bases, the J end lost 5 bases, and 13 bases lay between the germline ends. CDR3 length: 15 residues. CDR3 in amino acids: CASSPGVEGTGELFF. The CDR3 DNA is TGTGCCAGCTCACCGGGAGTCGAAGGTACCGGGGAGCTGTTTTTT.

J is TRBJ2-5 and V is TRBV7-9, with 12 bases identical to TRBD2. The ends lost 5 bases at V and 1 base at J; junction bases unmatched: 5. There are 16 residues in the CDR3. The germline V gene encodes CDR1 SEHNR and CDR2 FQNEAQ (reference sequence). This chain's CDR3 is CASSPGLAGTQETQYF. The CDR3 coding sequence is TGTGCCAGCAGCCCCGGACTAGCGGGGACCCAAGAGACCCAGTACTTC.

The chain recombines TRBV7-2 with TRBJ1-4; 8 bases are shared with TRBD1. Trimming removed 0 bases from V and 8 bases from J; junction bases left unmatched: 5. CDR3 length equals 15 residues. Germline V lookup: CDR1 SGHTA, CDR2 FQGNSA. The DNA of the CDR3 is TGTGCCAGCAGCTTAGCGGCAGGGGGCGCCGAAAAACTGTTTTTT. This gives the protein CASSLAAGGAEKLFF.

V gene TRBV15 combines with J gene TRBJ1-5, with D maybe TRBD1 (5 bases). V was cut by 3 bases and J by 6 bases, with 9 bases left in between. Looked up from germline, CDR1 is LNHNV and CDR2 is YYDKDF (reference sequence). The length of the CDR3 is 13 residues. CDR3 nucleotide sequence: TGTGCCACCAGCAGGGGGGAGGCTCAGCCCCAGCATTTT. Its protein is CATSRGEAQPQHF.

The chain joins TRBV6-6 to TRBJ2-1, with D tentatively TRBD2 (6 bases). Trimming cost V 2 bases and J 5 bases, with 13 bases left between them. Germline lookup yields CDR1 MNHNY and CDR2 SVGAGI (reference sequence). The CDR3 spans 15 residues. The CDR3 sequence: CASSYGPGENNEQFF. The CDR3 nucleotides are TGTGCCAGCAGTTACGGTCCGGGGGAGAACAATGAGCAGTTCTTC.

The CDR3 DNA sequence: TGTGCCAGTAGTTGGGGACAGGGGACAGATACGCAGTATTTT. It is translated as CASSWGQGTDTQYF. This sequence joins TRBV19 and TRBJ2-3; 10 positions match TRBD1. Trimming cost V 5 bases and J 3 bases; bases outside gene matches: 2. Germline loops: CDR1 LNHDA, CDR2 SQIVND (reference sequence). CDR3 size: 14 residues.

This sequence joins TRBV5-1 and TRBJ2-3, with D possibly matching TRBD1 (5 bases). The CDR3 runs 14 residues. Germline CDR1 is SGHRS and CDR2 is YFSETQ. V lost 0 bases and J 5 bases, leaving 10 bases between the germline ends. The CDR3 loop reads CASSLDRTQDTQYF. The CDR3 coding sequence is TGCGCCAGCAGCTTGGACAGGACCCAAGATACGCAGTATTTT.

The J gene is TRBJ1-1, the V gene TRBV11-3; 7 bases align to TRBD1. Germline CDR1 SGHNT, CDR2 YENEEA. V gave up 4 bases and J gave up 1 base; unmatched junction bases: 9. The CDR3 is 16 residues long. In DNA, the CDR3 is TGTGCCAGCAGCTCTCGACAGGGTAGAGGGAACACTGAAGCTTTCTTT. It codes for CASSSRQGRGNTEAFF.

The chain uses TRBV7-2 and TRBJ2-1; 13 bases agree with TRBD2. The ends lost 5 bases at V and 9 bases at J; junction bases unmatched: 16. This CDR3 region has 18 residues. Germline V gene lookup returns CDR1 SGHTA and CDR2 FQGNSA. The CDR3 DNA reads TGTGCCAGCAGCCCCGGACTAGCGGGGGTAATACGGGGAATTGAGCAGTTCTTC. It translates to CASSPGLAGVIRGIEQFF. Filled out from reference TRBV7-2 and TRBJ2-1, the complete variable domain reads GAGVSQSPSNKVTEKGKDVELRCDPISGHTALYWYRQSLGQGLEFLIYFQGNSAPDKSGLPSDRFSAERTGGSVSTLTIQRTQQEDSAVYLCASSPGLAGVIRGIEQFFGPGTRLTVL.

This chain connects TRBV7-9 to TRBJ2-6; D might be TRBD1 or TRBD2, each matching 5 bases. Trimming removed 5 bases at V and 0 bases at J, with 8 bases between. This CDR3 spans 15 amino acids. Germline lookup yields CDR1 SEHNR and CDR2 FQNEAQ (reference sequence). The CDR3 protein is CASSNGGSGANVLTF. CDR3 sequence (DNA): TGTGCCAGCAGCAATGGGGGCTCTGGGGCCAACGTCCTGACTTTC. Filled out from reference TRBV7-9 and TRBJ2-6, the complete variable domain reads DTGVSQNPRHKITKRGQNVTFRCDPISEHNRLYWYRQTLGQGPEFLTYFQNEAQLEKSRLLSDRFSAERPKGSFSTLEIQRTEQGDSAMYLCASSNGGSGANVLTFGAGSRLTVL.

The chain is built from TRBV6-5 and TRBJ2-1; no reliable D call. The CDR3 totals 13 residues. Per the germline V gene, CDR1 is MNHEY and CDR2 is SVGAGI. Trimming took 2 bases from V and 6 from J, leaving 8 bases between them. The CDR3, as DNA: TGTGCCAGCAGTTACGACTGGACCAATGAGCAGTTCTTC. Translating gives CASSYDWTNEQFF.

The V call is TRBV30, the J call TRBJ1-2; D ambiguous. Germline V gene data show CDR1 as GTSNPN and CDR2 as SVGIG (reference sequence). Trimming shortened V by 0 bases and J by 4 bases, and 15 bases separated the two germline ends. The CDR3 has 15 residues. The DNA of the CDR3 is TGTGCCTGGAGTGTAACTGGGCAGAACTTCTATGGCTACACCTTC. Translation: CAWSVTGQNFYGYTF.

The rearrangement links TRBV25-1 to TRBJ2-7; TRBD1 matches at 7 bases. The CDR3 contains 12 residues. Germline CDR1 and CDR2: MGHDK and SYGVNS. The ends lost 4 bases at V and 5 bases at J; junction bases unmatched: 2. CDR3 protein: CASSVTGDEQYF. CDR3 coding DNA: TGTGCCAGCAGTGTTACAGGGGACGAGCAGTACTTC.

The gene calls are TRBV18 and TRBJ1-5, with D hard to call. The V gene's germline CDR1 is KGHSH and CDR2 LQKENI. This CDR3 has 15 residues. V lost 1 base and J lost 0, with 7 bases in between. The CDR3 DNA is TGTGCCAGCTCACCACAACACGATAGCAATCAGCCCCAGCATTTT. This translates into CASSPQHDSNQPQHF.

In DNA form, the CDR3 reads TGTGCCAGCAGCGACACGACTGGCACAGATACGCAGTATTTT. Encoded protein: CASSDTTGTDTQYF. The V gene is TRBV11-1, the J gene TRBJ2-3; no firm D call. CDR3 length equals 14 residues. The germline gives CDR1 SGHAT, CDR2 FQDESV (reference sequence). Trimming took off 5 bases at V and 1 base at J, with 10 bases between the two ends.

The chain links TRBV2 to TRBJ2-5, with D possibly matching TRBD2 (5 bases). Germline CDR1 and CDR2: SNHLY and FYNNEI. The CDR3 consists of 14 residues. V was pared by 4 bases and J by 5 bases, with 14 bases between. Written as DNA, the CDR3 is TGTGCCAGCAGTGTTTCCGGGATCTCGGAGACCCAGTACTTC. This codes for CASSVSGISETQYF.

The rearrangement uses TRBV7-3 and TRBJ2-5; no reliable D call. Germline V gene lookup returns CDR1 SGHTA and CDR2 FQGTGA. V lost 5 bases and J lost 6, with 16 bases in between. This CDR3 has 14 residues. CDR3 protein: CASSPTSTSQTQYF. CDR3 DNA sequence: TGTGCCAGCAGCCCAACTTCTACCAGCCAGACCCAGTACTTC.

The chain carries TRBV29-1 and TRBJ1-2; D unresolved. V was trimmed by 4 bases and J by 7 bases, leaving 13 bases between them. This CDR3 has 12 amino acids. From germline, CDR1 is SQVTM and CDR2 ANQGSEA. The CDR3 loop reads CSVGGGPGGYTF. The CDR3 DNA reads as TGCAGCGTTGGGGGAGGACCTGGTGGCTACACCTTC.

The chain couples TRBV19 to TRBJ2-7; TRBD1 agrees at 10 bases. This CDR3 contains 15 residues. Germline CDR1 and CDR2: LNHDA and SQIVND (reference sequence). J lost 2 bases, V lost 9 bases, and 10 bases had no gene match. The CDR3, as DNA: TGTGCCAGCTCTAAGGACAGGGGGTTGCCCTACGAGCAGTACTTC. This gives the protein CASSKDRGLPYEQYF. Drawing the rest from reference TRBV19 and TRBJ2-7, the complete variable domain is DGGITQSPKYLFRKEGQNVTLSCEQNLNHDAMYWYRQDPGQGLRLIYYSQIVNDFQKGDIAEGYSVSREKKESFPLTVTSAQKNPTAFYLCASSKDRGLPYEQYFGPGTRLTVT.

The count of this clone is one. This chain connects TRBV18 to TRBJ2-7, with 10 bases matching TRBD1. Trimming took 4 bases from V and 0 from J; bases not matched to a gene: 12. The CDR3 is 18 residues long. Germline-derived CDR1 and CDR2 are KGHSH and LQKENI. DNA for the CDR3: TGTGCCAGCTCACTCCGACAGGGGGCTTCCACCAGCTCCTACGAGCAGTACTTC. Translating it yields CASSLRQGASTSSYEQYF.

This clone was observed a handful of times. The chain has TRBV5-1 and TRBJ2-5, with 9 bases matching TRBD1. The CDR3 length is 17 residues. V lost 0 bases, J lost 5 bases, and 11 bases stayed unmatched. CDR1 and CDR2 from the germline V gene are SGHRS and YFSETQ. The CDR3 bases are TGCGCCAGCAGCTTGGAAGGGACAGGGTGGTCGAGTGAGACCCAGTACTTC. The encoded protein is CASSLEGTGWSSETQYF.